This T cell receptor beta chain came from a study of shared clonotypes between healthy human individuals. A word on this clone: What it binds is unknown.

From germline, CDR1 is LNHDA and CDR2 SQIVND (reference sequence). The CDR3 loop spans 15 amino acids. V dropped 5 bases and J dropped 0 bases, with 11 bases sitting between them. Profiled with immunoSEQ multiplex PCR; TCRdb holds only in-frame clones, not every one. This sample has around 510,000 clones, with roughly 95% found just once. Naive CD45RA+ and memory CD45RA-negative subsets were split from CD4+ cells. Regarding the study as a whole: The expectation was that sequencing depth would affect clonotype sharing among donors. Four donors shared roughly 5% of their naive CD4 clonotypes.

The receptor's source is a young woman in good health. This chain uses TRBV19 with TRBJ2-1; no reliable D call. Sequencing input: naive CD4+ T cells sorted from blood. Specified subset: CD45RA+ positively selected. This CDR3 is CASSVSANSYNEQFF. The CDR3 DNA sequence: TGTGCCAGTAGTGTATCGGCGAACTCCTACAATGAGCAGTTCTTC.